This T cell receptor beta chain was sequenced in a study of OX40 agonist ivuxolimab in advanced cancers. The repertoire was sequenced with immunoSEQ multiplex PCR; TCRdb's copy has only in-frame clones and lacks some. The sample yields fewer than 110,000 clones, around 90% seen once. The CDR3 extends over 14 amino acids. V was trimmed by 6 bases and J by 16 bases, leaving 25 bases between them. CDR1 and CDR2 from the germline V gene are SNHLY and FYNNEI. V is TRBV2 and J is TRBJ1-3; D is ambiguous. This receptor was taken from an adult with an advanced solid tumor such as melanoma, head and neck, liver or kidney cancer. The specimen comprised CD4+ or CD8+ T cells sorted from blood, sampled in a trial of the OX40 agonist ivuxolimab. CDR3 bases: TGTGCCAGCAGCTCGCTCGCAGGAGACCGTGCGGCGTATTTT. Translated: CASSSLAGDRAAYF.